Following are 13 T cell receptor beta chains from one sample sequenced in a study of blood T cell repertoires in COVID-19. Repertoires were generated with immunoSEQ multiplex PCR, while TCRdb's copy carries only in-frame clones and drops some. Altogether around 280,000 clones are present, around 90% being singletons, with the ten largest covering roughly 2%. Input material: peripheral blood. These receptors originate from a woman aged 50 to 60 who had recovered from COVID-19.

This clone was seen only once. The rearrangement links TRBV5-1 to TRBJ2-3; 13 positions match TRBD2. Germline CDR1 is SGHRS and CDR2 is YFSETQ. The CDR3 is 16 residues long. V lost 4 bases, J lost 0 bases, and 2 bases stayed unmatched. CDR3 DNA sequence: TGCGCCAGCAGCCTGGGACTAGCGGGAAGCACAGATACGCAGTATTTT. Protein sequence: CASSLGLAGSTDTQYF. Looking up the rest from reference TRBV5-1 and TRBJ2-3 gives the full variable domain: KAGVTQTPRYLIKTRGQQVTLSCSPISGHRSVSWYQQTPGQGLQFLFEYFSETQRNKGNFPGRFSGRQFSNSRSEMNVSTLELGDSALYLCASSLGLAGSTDTQYFGPGTRLTVL.

This chain connects TRBV5-1 to TRBJ2-5; no reliable D call. Trimming took 5 bases from V and 3 from J, leaving 17 bases between them. The V gene's germline CDR1 is SGHRS and CDR2 YFSETQ. This CDR3 spans 15 amino acids. The CDR3: CASSRSPSSEETQYF. In DNA form, the CDR3 reads TGCGCCAGCAGTCGCAGTCCATCCTCCGAAGAGACCCAGTACTTC. The whole variable domain, remainder taken from reference TRBV5-1 and TRBJ2-5, is KAGVTQTPRYLIKTRGQQVTLSCSPISGHRSVSWYQQTPGQGLQFLFEYFSETQRNKGNFPGRFSGRQFSNSRSEMNVSTLELGDSALYLCASSRSPSSEETQYFGPGTRLLVL.

This chain connects TRBV18 to TRBJ1-5; TRBD1 matches 8 bases. The germline CDR1 and CDR2 sequences are KGHSH and LQKENI. The CDR3 length is 14 residues. Trimming at V came to 4 bases and at J to 3 bases, leaving 2 bases not matched to a gene. CDR3 in amino acids: CASSQGQVNQPQHF. Here the CDR3 DNA reads TGTGCCAGCTCACAGGGACAGGTCAATCAGCCCCAGCATTTT.

This chain connects TRBV9 to TRBJ1-1, with 7 nucleotides matching TRBD1. The V segment lost 0 bases and the J segment 0 bases; nucleotides outside the gene matches: 11. The CDR3 runs 18 residues. Germline CDR1 is SGDLS and CDR2 is YYNGEE. The CDR3 nucleotides read TGTGCCAGCAGCGTAGCCCCTCCGGGACAGCACATGAACACTGAAGCTTTCTTT. It codes for CASSVAPPGQHMNTEAFF.

The CDR3, as DNA: TGTGCCAGCAGTTCGACGGCAGGCTTTAATGAAAAACTGTTTTTT. Its translation: CASSSTAGFNEKLFF. The genes are TRBV28 and TRBJ1-4; D unresolved. The ends were cut back, 4 bases at V and 4 bases at J, with 13 bases in the middle. The CDR3 totals 15 residues. CDR1 and CDR2 (germline): MDHEN, SYDVKM.

The V gene is TRBV10-1, the J gene TRBJ1-3; D is possibly TRBD1 (6 bases). The CDR3 spans 17 residues. The germline V gene encodes CDR1 WNHNN and CDR2 SYGVQD (reference sequence). Deletions cut 1 base from V and 4 bases from J, with 17 bases between. The CDR3 bases are TGCGCCAGCAGTGAGTTGCAGGGGAGTTGGAAAGGAAACACCATATATTTT. It codes for CASSELQGSWKGNTIYF.

The genes are TRBV10-3 and TRBJ2-1, with 8 bases that match TRBD1. V shed 4 bases and J 6 bases; nucleotides not matched to a gene: 5. This CDR3 has 14 amino acids. CDR1 and CDR2 (germline): ENHRY, SYGVKD. The CDR3 spells CAISGGTGRNEQFF. The CDR3 DNA reads as TGTGCCATCAGTGGTGGGACAGGTCGCAATGAGCAGTTCTTC.

The chain combines TRBV6-2 or TRBV6-3 with TRBJ2-4; the match to TRBD1 covers 10 bases. There are 15 residues in the CDR3. Germline V gene lookup returns CDR1 MNHEY and CDR2 SVGEGT. Trimming at V came to 8 bases and at J to 7 bases, leaving 11 bases not matched to a gene. CDR3 in DNA: TGTGCCAGCCGCCCATCCGGGACAGGGGACAACATTCAGTACTTC. It translates to CASRPSGTGDNIQYF.

CDR3 region: CSASYETQYF. The CDR3 coding sequence is TGCAGTGCTAGTTATGAGACCCAGTACTTC. The chain is built from TRBV20-1 and TRBJ2-5; the D is unclear. The length of the CDR3 is 10 residues. Germline V gene data show CDR1 as DFQATT and CDR2 as SNEGSKA (reference sequence). Trimming took 3 bases from V and 5 from J, leaving 4 bases between them.

The rearrangement links TRBV20-1 to TRBJ1-5; D remains unclear. Per germline, CDR1 DFQATT and CDR2 SNEGSKA (reference sequence). Trimming pared 3 bases from V and 4 bases from J, leaving 7 bases between. The CDR3 runs to 12 residues. The chain's CDR3 is CSASSLNQPQHF. The CDR3, as DNA: TGCAGTGCTAGTTCACTTAATCAGCCCCAGCATTTT.

The rearrangement joins TRBV4-2 to TRBJ2-5; TRBD2 matches 8 bases. Per germline, CDR1 LGHNA and CDR2 YNFKEQ. V shed 0 bases, J shed 4 bases, and the junction held 4 bases outside the gene matches. The CDR3 has 15 amino acids. The CDR3: CASSQESGSGETQYF. In DNA form, the CDR3 reads TGTGCCAGCAGCCAAGAAAGCGGGAGTGGAGAGACCCAGTACTTC.

Here the CDR3 DNA reads TGTGCCAGCAACAAACCTGGACTAGCGGATTACAATGAGCAGTTCTTC. This encodes CASNKPGLADYNEQFF. The rearrangement joins TRBV11-1 to TRBJ2-1, with 10 bases aligning to TRBD2. Germline CDR1 reads SGHAT; CDR2 reads FQDESV (reference sequence). Losses at the gene ends were 7 bases for V and 4 bases for J; bases not matched to a gene: 10. CDR3 length: 16 amino acids.

This clone was seen once. V gene TRBV5-1 combines with J gene TRBJ2-1, with TRBD1 matching 10 bases. Germline CDR1 is SGHRS and CDR2 is YFSETQ. Unmatched junction bases numbered 8, after V lost 4 bases and J lost 7 bases. The CDR3 covers 15 residues. The CDR3, as DNA: TGCGCCAGCAGCCCGGGGGGACAGGGGTGGAATGAGCAGTTCTTC. This sequence encodes CASSPGGQGWNEQFF.